This is a list of T cell receptor beta chains from one sample in a study of T cell responses to AZD1222 COVID-19 vaccine. Profiled with immunoSEQ multiplex PCR; TCRdb holds only in-frame clones, not every one. The sample lists some 150,000 clones, 90% to 95% occurring once. Sequencing used peripheral blood, obtained on day 0 of AZD1222 vaccination. The source of these receptors is an adult in good health. Both conserved end residues are part of each CDR3. A D gene is named only where the DNA matches it firmly. Some rows mark clone size as missing; the rest say once, few, many or name a class of expanded clone.

J gene,V gene,clone size,D gene,CDR3 protein,CDR3 DNA
TRBJ2-3,TRBV4-2,.,TRBD2,CASSQRGLADNTDTQYF,TGTGCCAGCAGCCAGAGGGGACTAGCGGACAACACAGATACGCAGTATTTT
TRBJ2-7,TRBV4-1,.,.,CASSYTLAPEQYF,TGCGCCAGCAGCTATACCTTAGCTCCCGAGCAGTACTTC
TRBJ2-3,TRBV27,once,TRBD2,CASSAGLADTDTQYF,TGTGCCAGCAGTGCGGGACTAGCGGACACAGATACGCAGTATTTT
TRBJ2-2,TRBV10-3,.,.,CAISVGTTNTGELFF,TGTGCCATCAGTGTTGGGACCACGAACACCGGGGAGCTGTTTTTT
TRBJ1-5,TRBV10-3,.,TRBD1,CAISFDRANQPQHF,TGTGCCATCAGTTTCGACAGGGCGAATCAGCCCCAGCATTTT
TRBJ2-1,TRBV18,once,.,CASSRKQDPLNNEQFF,TGTGCCAGCTCACGCAAACAGGATCCGCTTAACAATGAGCAGTTCTTC
TRBJ2-3,TRBV5-1,.,.,CASSLRASTDTQYF,TGCGCCAGCAGCTTGAGGGCTAGCACAGATACGCAGTATTTT
TRBJ1-5,TRBV4-2,.,TRBD1,CASSQDNRGREQPQHF,TGTGCCAGCAGCCAAGATAACAGGGGGAGGGAACAGCCCCAGCATTTT
TRBJ2-7,TRBV20-1,.,.,CSATMTGEQYF,TGCAGTGCCACTATGACTGGGGAGCAGTACTTC
TRBJ1-6,TRBV2,.,.,CASSPGLNLRGSSYNSPLHF,TGTGCCAGCAGCCCTGGACTTAATCTGAGAGGCAGCTCCTATAATTCACCCCTCCACTTT
TRBJ1-2,TRBV4-2,.,.,CASSQESVLTNHYGYTF,TGTGCCAGCAGCCAAGAAAGCGTACTCACGAATCACTATGGCTACACCTTC
TRBJ1-1,TRBV2,.,TRBD1,CASRQGEGTEAFF,TGTGCCAGCAGACAGGGGGAAGGCACTGAAGCTTTCTTT
TRBJ2-2,TRBV9,.,TRBD2,CASSVTSGRAIGTGELFF,TGTGCCAGCAGCGTAACTAGCGGGAGGGCCATAGGTACCGGGGAGCTGTTTTTT
TRBJ1-4,TRBV29-1,.,.,CSVDSREGEKLFF,TGCAGCGTTGATTCCAGGGAAGGTGAAAAACTGTTTTTT
TRBJ1-1,TRBV2,.,.,CASRELQVGAFF,TGTGCCAGCAGGGAACTACAGGTTGGTGCTTTCTTT
TRBJ2-1,TRBV5-1,.,.,CASSPLGWAGDFF,TGCGCCAGCAGCCCCTTAGGTTGGGCAGGGGACTTCTTC
TRBJ2-7,TRBV27,.,.,CASSLGGPRHEQYF,TGTGCCAGCAGTTTAGGAGGACCCCGCCACGAGCAGTACTTC
TRBJ2-1,TRBV24-1,.,TRBD2,CATSDLPLAGWDNEQFF,TGTGCCACCAGTGATTTGCCTCTAGCGGGATGGGACAATGAGCAGTTCTTC
TRBJ2-7,TRBV7-6,.,TRBD2,CASSVDGTSGSYEQYF,TGTGCCAGCAGCGTAGACGGGACTAGCGGGAGCTACGAGCAGTACTTC
TRBJ2-1,TRBV5-1,.,.,CASSPAVPSHEQFF,TGCGCCAGCAGCCCGGCTGTCCCGTCGCATGAGCAGTTCTTC